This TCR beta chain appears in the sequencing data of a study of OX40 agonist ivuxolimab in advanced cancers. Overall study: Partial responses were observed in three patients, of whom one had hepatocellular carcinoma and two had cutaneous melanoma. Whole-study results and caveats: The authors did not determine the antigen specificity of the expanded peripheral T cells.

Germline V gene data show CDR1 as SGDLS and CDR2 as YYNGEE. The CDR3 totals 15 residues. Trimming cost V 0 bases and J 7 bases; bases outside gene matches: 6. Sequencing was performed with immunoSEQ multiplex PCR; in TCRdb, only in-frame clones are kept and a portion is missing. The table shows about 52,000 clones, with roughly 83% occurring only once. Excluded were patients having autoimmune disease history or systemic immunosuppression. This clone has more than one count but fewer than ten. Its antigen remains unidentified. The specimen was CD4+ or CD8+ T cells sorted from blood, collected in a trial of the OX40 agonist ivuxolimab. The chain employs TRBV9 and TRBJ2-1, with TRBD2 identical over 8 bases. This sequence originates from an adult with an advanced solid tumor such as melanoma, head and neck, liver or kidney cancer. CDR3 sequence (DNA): TGTGCCAGCAGCGTAGTGATGAGCGGGAGAAATGAGCAGTTCTTC. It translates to CASSVVMSGRNEQFF.